This entry concerns a single T cell receptor (beta chain). This record belongs to a study of CD8+ T cells in alopecia areata. Overall study context: Treated patients swallowed 5 to 10 mg of oral tofacitinib twice daily. Tofacitinib treatment spanned 6 to 18 months, with 6 months off drug afterward.

cDNA prepared by RNA extraction and subsequent reverse transcription served as the template for sequencing. Method: immunoSEQ multiplex PCR; TCRdb's copy keeps in-frame clones and lacks some. The table lists over 120,000 clones, roughly 62% of them singletons. Sequencing was performed on CD4+ T cells sorted from blood, taken at week 0. The sequence was collected from a human donor with alopecia areata.

The CDR3 region has the DNA TGTGCCATCAATCCTGACAGGGGGAACATTCAGTACTTC. Protein product: CAINPDRGNIQYF. This rearrangement joins TRBV10-3 to TRBJ2-4, with TRBD1 identical over 9 bases. Germline V gene data show CDR1 as ENHRY and CDR2 as SYGVKD. This CDR3 has 13 residues. V lost 7 bases, J lost 7 bases, and 5 bases stayed unmatched.